These 11 T cell receptor beta chains originate from one sample sequenced in a study of glioma-infiltrating T cells (dated by TCRdb to the mid-2010s). Sequencing instrument: Illumina MiSeq. TCR alpha and beta CDR3 regions were amplified with the iRepertoire nested amplicon-rescue multiplex PCR (arm-PCR) platform from RNA. TCRdb reworked the public reads: Q25 trimming with fastp, MiXCR clone assembly, productive beta chains retained. Records with the same CDR3 protein are collapsed into one entry carrying the most frequent genes and DNA. The sample yields approximately 12,000 distinct CDR3 sequences; about 26% were counted once. The top ten clonotypes cover about two fifths of the sample. The specimen sequenced was glioma tissue, nonneoplastic brain tissue, or PBMCs (not recorded which). These receptors originate from a human donor with low-grade glioma or glioblastoma, undergoing nonglioma brain surgery, or in good health (not recorded which).

In this sample, this clonotype is medium-sized. J is TRBJ1-3 and V is TRBV6-1; D might be TRBD1 (6 bases). CDR1 and CDR2 (germline): MNHNS, SASEGT. V was cut by 6 bases and J by 0 bases, with 9 bases left in between. This CDR3 is 14 amino acids long. The CDR3 DNA is TGTGCCAGCAGGACGGACAGCTCTGGAAACACCATATATTTT. This codes for CASRTDSSGNTIYF.

CDR3 DNA sequence: TGTGCCAGCAGCTTAGATCCCGGTGATAATGAAAAACTGTTTTTT. It encodes CASSLDPGDNEKLFF. The genes are TRBV11-2 and TRBJ1-4, with D unclear. Germline V gene lookup returns CDR1 SGHAT and CDR2 FQNNGV. The germline V and J ends were trimmed by 0 bases and 4 bases, with 9 bases remaining between them. The CDR3 runs to 15 residues.

Notes on this clonotype: A much larger clone differs by one base, so this may be a read error. CDR3 loop: CSASWEPTGELVGANVLTF. DNA of the CDR3: TGCAGTGCTAGCTGGGAGCCGACAGGTGAATTAGTTGGGGCCAACGTCCTGACTTTC. The chain employs TRBV20-1 and TRBJ2-6; D might be TRBD1 (6 bases). Trimming removed 3 bases at V and 3 bases at J, with 24 bases between. Germline assignment: CDR1 DFQATT and CDR2 SNEGSKA (reference sequence). CDR3 length: 19 amino acids.

The sample holds many counts of this clonotype. This chain joins TRBV6-2 or TRBV6-3 and TRBJ2-3, with a weak D call TRBD1 (5 bases). The CDR3 has 14 amino acids. Trimming left V 4 bases short and J 4 bases short, with 12 bases between. Per the germline V gene, CDR1 is MNHEY and CDR2 is SVGEGT. CDR3 residues: CASSSGSEADTQYF. CDR3 bases: TGTGCCAGCAGTTCAGGGTCGGAAGCAGATACGCAGTATTTT.

This clonotype was picked up one time. A read error is possible here, since a much larger clone lies one base away. This chain links TRBV6-5 with TRBJ2-4; D call uncertain. V lost 0 bases to trimming and J lost 6 bases, with 12 bases between them. CDR1 is MNHEY, CDR2 SVGAGI, per germline. The CDR3 consists of 15 residues. The CDR3 nucleotides read TGTGCCAGCAGTTACTCCCAGATATTGGGAAACATTCAGTACTTC. Translating it yields CASSYSQILGNIQYF.

This clonotype turned up a few times. The chain carries TRBV19 and TRBJ1-5; no firm D call. V shed 4 bases and J shed 1 base, with 11 bases lying between them. This CDR3 is 15 amino acids long. CDR1 LNHDA and CDR2 SQIVND come from the germline V gene (reference sequence). The CDR3 loop reads CASSSGKRSNQPQHF. In nucleotides, the CDR3 is TGTGCCAGTAGTAGCGGAAAGAGGAGCAATCAGCCCCAGCATTTT.

By sample share, this clonotype is medium-sized. This chain links TRBV20-1 with TRBJ1-1; TRBD1 matches at 11 bases. V was pared by 1 base and J by 3 bases, with 7 bases of the junction left unmatched. CDR3 length equals 16 residues. Germline V lookup: CDR1 DFQATT, CDR2 SNEGSKA (reference sequence). The CDR3 nucleotides read TGCAGTGCTAGAGTGAGGGACAGGGGGTCATACACTGAAGCTTTCTTT. This translates into CSARVRDRGSYTEAFF.

A remark on this clonotype: A clone one base away is much larger, so this may be a read error. The J gene is TRBJ1-1, the V gene TRBV7-9; 10 nucleotides agree with TRBD1. This CDR3 is 15 amino acids long. Germline CDR1 SEHNR, CDR2 FQNEAQ (reference sequence). Trimming took 6 bases from V and 3 from J; bases not matched to a gene: 7. CDR3 coding DNA: TGTGCCAGCAGACCCGGACAGGGGGGGTACACTGAAGCTTTCTTT. Amino acids: CASRPGQGGYTEAFF.

This clonotype appeared many times. The chain links TRBV6-1 to TRBJ1-2; unclear D gene. Looked up from germline, CDR1 is MNHNS and CDR2 is SASEGT. This CDR3 has 16 amino acids. Trimming shortened V by 6 bases and J by 0 bases, and 17 bases separated the two germline ends. CDR3 region: CASSPGQQRTNYGYTF. The DNA for the CDR3 is TGTGCCAGCAGCCCCGGTCAACAGCGCACTAACTATGGCTACACCTTC.

This chain joins TRBV10-1 and TRBJ1-2; perhaps TRBD1 as D (5 bases). CDR3 length equals 13 residues. Germline-derived CDR1 and CDR2 are WNHNN and SYGVQD (reference sequence). Trimming took off 2 bases at V and 1 base at J, with 5 bases between the two ends. The CDR3 sequence: CASSEDSNYGYTF. The CDR3 DNA is TGCGCCAGCAGTGAGGACAGTAACTATGGCTACACCTTC.

A note on this clonotype: This may arise from a read error, as a much more abundant clone is one base away. The conserved closing phenylalanine or tryptophan is absent in this CDR3, likely reflecting a read error. The V gene is TRBV14, the J gene TRBJ2-1; D unresolved. The V end was cut by 4 bases, the J end by 0 bases, with 10 bases between. The germline CDR1 and CDR2 sequences are SGHDN and FVKESK. The CDR3 is 15 residues long. DNA for the CDR3: TGTGCCAGCAGCCCTATGTCAGGCTCCTACAATGAGCAGTTCTTA. Its protein product is CASSPMSGSYNEQFL.